These 19 T cell receptor beta chains share one sample of origin, sequenced in a study of neurological immune-mediated disorders. From the 5' RACE reads, TCRdb called clonotypes with MiXCR, one entry per CDR3 protein. The repertoire has 50,000 or so distinct CDR3 sequences, around 17% of them found once; the top ten carry roughly 4%. Source material: PBMCs. The receptors were gathered from a man aged 60 to 75 in good health.

This clonotype has a count of ten or more. This rearrangement joins TRBV12-3 or TRBV12-4 to TRBJ2-6; D uncertain. V was cut by 6 bases and J by 4 bases, with 10 bases left in between. The CDR3 has 14 amino acids. CDR3 nucleotides: TGTGCCAGCAGAATGGGCCCCGGGGCCAACGTCCTGACTTTC. Protein sequence: CASRMGPGANVLTF.

This clonotype was detected ten times or more. The V gene is TRBV7-2, the J gene TRBJ2-7; 11 nucleotides agree with TRBD2. Germline loops: CDR1 SGHTA, CDR2 FQGNSA. The CDR3 runs 17 residues. With 5 bases clipped from V and 1 base from J, the junction kept 10 bases outside the gene matches. The CDR3 DNA reads TGTGCCAGCAGCAGGCTAGCGGGAGGCGGCGGGTCCTACGAGCAGTACTTC. Translated: CASSRLAGGGGSYEQYF.

The chain is built from TRBV6-4 and TRBJ1-1; D unclear. CDR1 is MRHNA, CDR2 SNTAGT, per germline. This CDR3 region has 13 residues. V was pared by 4 bases and J by 0 bases, with 6 bases between. The CDR3 here is CASSANMNTEAFF. Here the CDR3 DNA reads TGTGCCAGCAGTGCGAACATGAACACTGAAGCTTTCTTT.

The rearrangement links TRBV28 to TRBJ2-7; unclear D gene. The V and J ends lost 10 bases and 3 bases respectively, with 19 bases between them. This CDR3 region has 14 residues. Germline V lookup: CDR1 MDHEN, CDR2 SYDVKM. CDR3 bases: TGTGCCAACAGCCCGGTGGGCCGTCGCTACGAGCAGTACTTC. This translates into CANSPVGRRYEQYF.

There are many counts of this clonotype. The chain recombines TRBV12-3 or TRBV12-4 with TRBJ2-7; D not resolved. V was clipped by 3 bases and J by 2 bases, with 8 bases between them. The CDR3 spans 13 residues. In DNA, the CDR3 is TGTGCCAGCAGTTTTGGTCTCCCCTACGAGCAGTACTTC. Translating it yields CASSFGLPYEQYF.

This clonotype was seen at least ten times. This rearrangement joins TRBV28 to TRBJ1-1, with D tentatively TRBD1 (6 bases). This CDR3 contains 14 residues. Germline V gives CDR1 MDHEN, CDR2 SYDVKM. The V end lost 6 bases, the J end lost 1 base, and 12 bases lay between the germline ends. CDR3 in DNA: TGTGCCAGCAGCCCTGGGGGGGCGAACACTGAAGCTTTCTTT. It yields the protein CASSPGGANTEAFF.

Ten or more counts support this clonotype. The rearrangement joins TRBV5-1 to TRBJ1-1; a possible D gene is TRBD1 (5 bases). Germline loops: CDR1 SGHRS, CDR2 YFSETQ. This CDR3 contains 15 residues. Between the trimmed V and J ends, which lost 0 bases and 4 bases, there was a span of 13 bases. The CDR3 bases are TGCGCCAGCAGCTTGGACGGCCGGGGGTCCACTGAAGCTTTCTTT. Its translation: CASSLDGRGSTEAFF.

The J gene is TRBJ1-2, the V gene TRBV3-1; D call uncertain. The ends were cut back, 0 bases at V and 6 bases at J, with 26 bases in the middle. Per germline, CDR1 LGHDT and CDR2 YNNKEL (reference sequence). The CDR3 consists of 19 residues. The CDR3 DNA is TGTGCCAGCAGCCAAGATCGGCGTTACTTCGAGGGTCCGTCAAATGGCTACACCTTC. Translation gives CASSQDRRYFEGPSNGYTF. Full variable domain (outside the CDR3, taken from reference TRBV3-1 and TRBJ1-2): DTAVSQTPKYLVTQMGNDKSIKCEQNLGHDTMYWYKQDSKKFLKIMFSYNNKELIINETVPNRFSPKSPDKAHLNLHINSLELGDSAVYFCASSQDRRYFEGPSNGYTFGSGTRLTVV.

This clonotype showed up many times. The DNA of the CDR3 is TGCAGCGTGCAAACAGGGGGCATGGTTGGCAATCAGCCCCAGCATTTT. It specifies CSVQTGGMVGNQPQHF. The chain has TRBV29-1 and TRBJ1-5; 9 bases are a match to TRBD1. From germline, CDR1 is SQVTM and CDR2 ANQGSEA. CDR3 length: 16 amino acids. The V gene end was trimmed by 6 bases and the J gene end by 2 bases; junction bases not matched to a gene: 11. The complete variable domain, with remaining parts taken from reference TRBV29-1 and TRBJ1-5, reads SAVISQKPSRDICQRGTSLTIQCQVDSQVTMMFWYRQQPGQSLTLIATANQGSEATYESGFVIDKFPISRPNLTFSTLTVSNMSPEDSSIYLCSVQTGGMVGNQPQHFGDGTRLSIL.

This clonotype came up many times. V and J are TRBV11-2 and TRBJ2-1, with 11 bases identical to TRBD2. Germline V gene lookup returns CDR1 SGHAT and CDR2 FQNNGV. The CDR3 has 15 residues. V trimming: 7 bases; J trimming: 12 bases; junction bases outside the gene matches: 14. DNA for the CDR3: TGTGCCAGCACCCCACCGGGACTAGCGGCCTCACGGCAGTTCTTC. As protein: CASTPPGLAASRQFF.

This clonotype has a count of ten or more. The gene calls are TRBV7-2 and TRBJ2-7; TRBD2 matches at 11 bases. CDR3 length: 15 amino acids. After removal of 2 bases from V and 7 bases from J, the junction contained 7 bases not matched to a gene. CDR1 and CDR2 (germline): SGHTA, FQGNSA. The CDR3 DNA reads as TGTGCCAGCAGCTTAAGGAGTAGCGGGAGGGGTGAGCAGTACTTC. Translation: CASSLRSSGRGEQYF.

A single count supports this clonotype. The chain has TRBV20-1 and TRBJ1-2, with D possibly matching TRBD1 (5 bases). The germline V gene has CDR1 DFQATT and CDR2 SNEGSKA (reference sequence). Deletions cut 6 bases from V and 6 bases from J, with 11 bases between. This CDR3 region has 11 residues. This CDR3 reads CSAPGAHGYTF. The CDR3 nucleotides read TGCAGTGCCCCCGGGGCCCATGGCTACACCTTC.

The table lists this clonotype with many counts. The rearrangement joins TRBV16 to TRBJ1-5, with 8 bases matching TRBD1. CDR3 length: 13 residues. CDR1 is KGHSY and CDR2 is FQNENV in the germline V gene. V shed 4 bases and J 6 bases; nucleotides not matched to a gene: 2. The CDR3 protein is CASSRTGTQPQHF. CDR3 DNA sequence: TGTGCCAGCAGCCGGACAGGGACTCAGCCCCAGCATTTT.

V is TRBV2 and J is TRBJ2-3; a weak D match, TRBD1 (6 bases). Looked up from germline, CDR1 is SNHLY and CDR2 is FYNNEI. The CDR3 sequence is 13 residues long. V was trimmed by 4 bases and J by 3 bases, leaving 8 bases between them. The CDR3 region has the DNA TGTGCCAGCAGTGTAGGGGGAACAGATACGCAGTATTTT. Its translation is CASSVGGTDTQYF.

In this sample, this clonotype turned up a few times. The V gene is TRBV12-3 or TRBV12-4, the J gene TRBJ2-7; 7 bases line up with TRBD1. This CDR3 has 14 amino acids. J lost 2 bases, V lost 5 bases, and 6 bases had no gene match. DNA for the CDR3: TGTGCCAGCAGTCCGGACAGGCGAACCTACGAGCAGTACTTC. Translating gives CASSPDRRTYEQYF.

In its sample, this clonotype was seen many times. V and J are TRBV20-1 and TRBJ1-1; D is unresolved. The CDR3 loop spans 12 amino acids. CDR1 DFQATT and CDR2 SNEGSKA come from the germline V gene (reference sequence). Trimming removed 3 bases from V and 2 bases from J, with 7 bases in between. The CDR3 DNA reads as TGCAGTGCTAGGAGAACTAACACTGAAGCTTTCTTT. This translates into CSARRTNTEAFF.

This clonotype was counted many times. DNA of the CDR3: TGCAGTGCCCCGTTAGCGGGAGGCTACGAGCAGTACTTC. Protein: CSAPLAGGYEQYF. The chain joins TRBV20-1 to TRBJ2-7; 10 nucleotides agree with TRBD2. V lost 6 bases to trimming and J lost 3 bases; unmatched junction nucleotides: 5. Germline V lookup: CDR1 DFQATT, CDR2 SNEGSKA (reference sequence). The CDR3 consists of 13 residues.

This clonotype was detected many times. This rearrangement joins TRBV25-1 to TRBJ1-1, with 7 bases matching TRBD1. The CDR3 contains 14 residues. V trimming: 3 bases; J trimming: 3 bases; junction bases outside the gene matches: 4. Looked up from germline, CDR1 is MGHDK and CDR2 is SYGVNS. The DNA for the CDR3 is TGTGCCAGCAGTGAGTCAGGGGGGCACACTGAAGCTTTCTTT. It yields the protein CASSESGGHTEAFF.

This sequence joins TRBV20-1 and TRBJ2-7; TRBD2 matches at 12 bases. The V segment lost 0 bases and the J segment 4 bases; nucleotides outside the gene matches: 7. CDR3 length equals 16 residues. In germline, CDR1 is DFQATT, CDR2 SNEGSKA (reference sequence). Written as DNA, the CDR3 is TGCAGTGCTAGAGATTGGACTAGCGGGATTCCATACGAGCAGTACTTC. This translates into CSARDWTSGIPYEQYF.